Sequencing of this TCR beta chain was carried out in a study of identifying expanded T cells in peripheral blood. The CDR3 is 15 amino acids. The V gene's germline CDR1 is SGHKS and CDR2 YYEKEE (reference sequence). V was pared by 2 bases and J by 5 bases, with 4 bases of the junction left unmatched. Profiling relied on immunoSEQ multiplex PCR, and the TCRdb table lists in-frame clones only, not all of them. The sample lists under 90,000 clones; about 88% were seen once. The sample taken for sequencing was blood. This TCR came from a person aged 18-70 years in good health. The gene calls are TRBV5-5 and TRBJ2-5; TRBD2 matches 12 bases. CDR3 amino acids: CASSFLAGGSETQYF. Here the CDR3 DNA reads TGTGCCAGCAGCTTCCTAGCGGGGGGGAGCGAGACCCAGTACTTC.